What follows are 15 T cell receptor beta chains derived from one specimen sequenced in a study of blood T cell repertoires in COVID-19. Assay used: immunoSEQ multiplex PCR; TCRdb lists only in-frame clones, some missing. This sample has 60,000 to 75,000 clones; about 89% occur once, and the top ten carry less than 15%. Sequences were obtained from peripheral blood. The source of these receptors is a woman aged 55 to 70 with acute or convalescent COVID-19.

The rearrangement uses TRBV10-2 and TRBJ2-7; 11 positions match TRBD2. Losses at the gene ends were 6 bases for V and 1 base for J; bases not matched to a gene: 14. Germline V gives CDR1 WSHSY, CDR2 SAAADI. CDR3 size: 18 residues. This CDR3 is CASSPHRGSGGDSYEQYF. The CDR3 nucleotides are TGCGCCAGCAGCCCCCACAGAGGTAGCGGGGGGGATTCCTACGAGCAGTACTTC.

V usage is TRBV23-1 and J usage is TRBJ2-1; 12 bases map to TRBD2. TRBV23-1 is placed among ORFs of uncertain function. V trimming: 3 bases; J trimming: 6 bases; junction bases outside the gene matches: 6. The CDR3 loop spans 16 amino acids. DNA of the CDR3: TGCGCCAGCAGTCAGTCTAGCGGGGGGGCGCTCAATGAGCAGTTCTTC. This sequence encodes CASSQSSGGALNEQFF.

CDR3 loop: CASSLAGSGGADEQFF. In DNA, the CDR3 is TGTGCCAGCAGCTTAGCGGGCAGCGGGGGGGCCGATGAGCAGTTCTTC. The J gene is TRBJ2-1, the V gene TRBV11-1; 10 positions match TRBD2. CDR1 and CDR2 (germline): SGHAT, FQDESV (reference sequence). V trimming: 0 bases; J trimming: 8 bases; junction bases outside the gene matches: 7. The length of the CDR3 is 16 residues.

The chain recombines TRBV29-1 with TRBJ2-1, with D hard to call. Looked up from germline, CDR1 is SQVTM and CDR2 is ANQGSEA. The CDR3 loop spans 13 amino acids. The ends were cut back, 4 bases at V and 9 bases at J, with 16 bases in the middle. DNA for the CDR3: TGCAGCGTTGGTGAGGTTGAGTTTTTTGAGCAGTTCTTC. Protein: CSVGEVEFFEQFF.

CDR3 amino acids: CASSPARGGSEQFF. CDR3 DNA sequence: TGTGCCAGCAGCCCAGCCCGGGGGGGCAGTGAGCAGTTCTTC. The rearrangement uses TRBV3-1 (or the pseudogene TRBV3-2) and TRBJ2-1, with 8 bases lining up with TRBD2. The CDR3 is 14 residues long. CDR1 is LGHDT, CDR2 YNNKEL, per germline (reference sequence). Unmatched junction bases numbered 8, after V lost 4 bases and J lost 9 bases.

The CDR3 spells CASSLVGTGDMNTEAFF. As DNA, the CDR3 is TGTGCCAGCAGCTTAGTTGGGACAGGGGACATGAACACTGAAGCTTTCTTT. V is TRBV7-8 and J is TRBJ1-1; TRBD1 matches at 10 bases. With V trimmed by 1 base and J by 0 bases, 5 bases remained unmatched. CDR1 is SGHVS, CDR2 FQNEAQ, per germline. The CDR3 spans 17 residues.

This chain links TRBV2 with TRBJ2-7, with a weak D call TRBD2 (5 bases). Germline V gives CDR1 SNHLY, CDR2 FYNNEI. V was shortened by 6 bases and J by 6 bases, with 12 bases between the two germline ends. The CDR3 is made up of 12 amino acids. This CDR3 reads CASSPLAVEQYF. CDR3 DNA sequence: TGTGCCAGCAGCCCGCTAGCTGTCGAGCAGTACTTC.

The chain joins TRBV12-5 to TRBJ1-6; 7 bases align to TRBD1. Looked up from germline, CDR1 is LGHNT and CDR2 is FRNRAP. The CDR3 has 14 amino acids. The V and J ends lost 7 bases and 8 bases, in that order; junction bases with no gene match: 8. CDR3 loop: CASVPTGEDSPLHF. DNA of the CDR3: TGTGCTAGTGTCCCAACAGGGGAGGATTCACCCCTCCACTTT.

This clone was seen just once. The V and J genes are TRBV5-1 and TRBJ2-1; D is possibly TRBD1 (8 bases). From germline, CDR1 is SGHRS and CDR2 YFSETQ. This CDR3 is 15 amino acids long. V lost 7 bases and J lost 4, with 18 bases in between. As DNA, the CDR3 is TGCGCCAGCGGCCAACAGGGGGGGCCTTACAATGAGCAGTTCTTC. Translating gives CASGQQGGPYNEQFF.

CDR3 in DNA: TGCGCCAGCAGCCAAGACGACGCGGGGAGCTCCTATAATTCACCCCTCCACTTT. Residues: CASSQDDAGSSYNSPLHF. The V call is TRBV4-1, the J call TRBJ1-6, with unresolved D. V lost 0 bases to trimming and J lost 0 bases, with 12 bases between them. This CDR3 region has 18 residues. Germline V lookup: CDR1 MGHRA, CDR2 YSYEKL.

The chain couples TRBV30 to TRBJ1-1; possibly TRBD1 for D (5 bases). Deletions cut 2 bases from V and 5 bases from J, with 15 bases between. The CDR3 runs 14 residues. CDR1 and CDR2 (germline): GTSNPN, SVGIG (reference sequence). The CDR3 spells CAWSIRRGGTEAFF. DNA for the CDR3: TGTGCCTGGAGTATCCGTCGGGGGGGGACTGAAGCTTTCTTT.

The chain combines TRBV15 with TRBJ2-4, with 10 bases fitting TRBD1. The V gene end was trimmed by 0 bases and the J gene end by 7 bases; junction bases not matched to a gene: 3. The CDR3 extends over 15 amino acids. The germline gives CDR1 LNHNV, CDR2 YYDKDF (reference sequence). Written as DNA, the CDR3 is TGTGCCACCAGCAGAGAGCGGACAGGGGGGAACATTCAGTACTTC. It codes for CATSRERTGGNIQYF.

V gene TRBV5-1 combines with J gene TRBJ2-3; 11 nucleotides match TRBD2. V trimming: 4 bases; J trimming: 4 bases; junction bases outside the gene matches: 5. This CDR3 contains 15 residues. Germline CDR1 is SGHRS and CDR2 is YFSETQ. CDR3 sequence: CASSPRSGGADTQYF. As DNA, the CDR3 is TGCGCCAGCAGCCCCCGTAGCGGGGGGGCAGATACGCAGTATTTT.

The gene calls are TRBV5-1 and TRBJ2-7; D possibly corresponds to TRBD2 (5 bases). V lost 3 bases and J 6 bases, leaving 13 bases between the germline ends. The CDR3 totals 13 residues. Germline V gene data show CDR1 as SGHRS and CDR2 as YFSETQ. The CDR3 DNA reads TGCGCCAGCAGCTATCAGGCCGGAGGCGAGCAGTACTTC. This encodes CASSYQAGGEQYF.

The chain uses TRBV5-1 and TRBJ1-2; 8 bases align to TRBD1. The CDR3 runs 16 residues. Germline CDR1 reads SGHRS; CDR2 reads YFSETQ. With V trimmed by 0 bases and J by 3 bases, 7 bases remained unmatched. In DNA form, the CDR3 reads TGCGCCAGCAGCTTGGGCCCTACAGGGGGGGACTATGGCTACACCTTC. This translates into CASSLGPTGGDYGYTF.